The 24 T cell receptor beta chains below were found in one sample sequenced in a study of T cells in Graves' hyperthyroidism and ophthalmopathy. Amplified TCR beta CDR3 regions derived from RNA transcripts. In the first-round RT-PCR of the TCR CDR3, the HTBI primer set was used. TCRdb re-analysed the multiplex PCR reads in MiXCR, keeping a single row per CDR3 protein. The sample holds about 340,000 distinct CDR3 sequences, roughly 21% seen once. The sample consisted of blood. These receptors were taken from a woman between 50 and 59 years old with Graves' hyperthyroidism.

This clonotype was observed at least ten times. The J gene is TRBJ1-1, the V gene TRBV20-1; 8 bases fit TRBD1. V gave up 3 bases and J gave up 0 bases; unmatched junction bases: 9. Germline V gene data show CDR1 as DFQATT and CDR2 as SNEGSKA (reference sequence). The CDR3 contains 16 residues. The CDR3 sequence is CSASPGQGYMNTEAFF. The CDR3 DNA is TGCAGTGCTAGCCCTGGACAGGGTTACATGAACACTGAAGCTTTCTTT.

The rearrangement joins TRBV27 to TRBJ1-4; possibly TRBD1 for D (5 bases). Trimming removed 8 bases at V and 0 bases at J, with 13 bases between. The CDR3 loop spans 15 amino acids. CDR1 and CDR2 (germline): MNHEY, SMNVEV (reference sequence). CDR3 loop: CASGAIGATNEKLFF. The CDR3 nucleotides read TGTGCCAGCGGGGCTATTGGGGCAACTAATGAAAAACTGTTTTTT.

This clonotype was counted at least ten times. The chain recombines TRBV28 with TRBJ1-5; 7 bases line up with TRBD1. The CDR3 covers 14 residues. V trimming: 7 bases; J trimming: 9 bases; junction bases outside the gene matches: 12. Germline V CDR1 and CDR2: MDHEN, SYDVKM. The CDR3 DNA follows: TGTGCCAGCACCGAGCAGGGGGTGGGTCGGCCCCAGCATTTT. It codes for CASTEQGVGRPQHF.

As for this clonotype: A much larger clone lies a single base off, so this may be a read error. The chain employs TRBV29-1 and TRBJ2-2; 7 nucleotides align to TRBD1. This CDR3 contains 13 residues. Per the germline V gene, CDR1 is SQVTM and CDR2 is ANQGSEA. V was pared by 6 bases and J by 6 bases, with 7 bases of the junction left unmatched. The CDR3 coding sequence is TGCAGCGTAGACAGGGTTAACGCCGGGGAGCTGTTTTTT. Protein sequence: CSVDRVNAGELFF.

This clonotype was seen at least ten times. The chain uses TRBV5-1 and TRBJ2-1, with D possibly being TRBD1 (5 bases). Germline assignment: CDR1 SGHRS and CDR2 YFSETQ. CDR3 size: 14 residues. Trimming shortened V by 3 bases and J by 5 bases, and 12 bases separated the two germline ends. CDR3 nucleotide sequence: TGCGCCAGCAGCTCGTCGGACATTAACAATGAGCAGTTCTTC. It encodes CASSSSDINNEQFF.

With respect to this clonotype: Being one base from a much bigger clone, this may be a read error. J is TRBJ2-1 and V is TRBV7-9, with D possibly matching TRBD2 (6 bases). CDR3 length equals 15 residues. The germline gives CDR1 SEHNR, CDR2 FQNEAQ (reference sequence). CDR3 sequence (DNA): TGTGCCAGCAGCTTGCGGGATCAGAGTAACAATGAGAAGTTCTTC. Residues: CASSLRDQSNNEKFF.

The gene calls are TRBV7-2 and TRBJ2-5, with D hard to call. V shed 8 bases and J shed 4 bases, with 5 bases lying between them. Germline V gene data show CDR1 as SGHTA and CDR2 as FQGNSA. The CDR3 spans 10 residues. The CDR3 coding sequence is TGTGCCAGCGGTCGAGAGACCCAGTACTTC. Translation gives CASGRETQYF.

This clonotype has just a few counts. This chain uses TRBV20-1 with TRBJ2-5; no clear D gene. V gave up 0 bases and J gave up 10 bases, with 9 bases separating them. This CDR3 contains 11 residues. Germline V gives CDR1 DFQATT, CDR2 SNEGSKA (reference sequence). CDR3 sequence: CSARDWWDQYF. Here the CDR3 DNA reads TGCAGTGCTAGAGATTGGTGGGACCAGTACTTC.

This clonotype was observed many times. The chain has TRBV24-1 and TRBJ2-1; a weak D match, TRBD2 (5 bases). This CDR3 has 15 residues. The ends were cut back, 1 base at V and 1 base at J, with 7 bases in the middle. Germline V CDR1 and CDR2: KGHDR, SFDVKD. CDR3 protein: CATSDLAESYNEQFF. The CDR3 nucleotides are TGTGCCACCAGTGATTTAGCGGAGTCCTACAATGAGCAGTTCTTC.

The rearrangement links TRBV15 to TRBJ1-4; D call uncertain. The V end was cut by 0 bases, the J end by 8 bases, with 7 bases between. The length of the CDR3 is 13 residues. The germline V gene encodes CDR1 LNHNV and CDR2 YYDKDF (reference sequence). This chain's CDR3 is CATSRDRFEKLFF. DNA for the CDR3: TGTGCCACCAGCAGAGATCGCTTCGAAAAACTGTTTTTT.

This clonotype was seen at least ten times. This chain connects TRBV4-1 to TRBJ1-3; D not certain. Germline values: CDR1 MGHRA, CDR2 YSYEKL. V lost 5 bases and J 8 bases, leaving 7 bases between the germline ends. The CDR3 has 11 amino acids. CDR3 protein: CASSGWDTIYF. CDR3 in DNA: TGCGCCAGCAGCGGCTGGGACACCATATATTTT.

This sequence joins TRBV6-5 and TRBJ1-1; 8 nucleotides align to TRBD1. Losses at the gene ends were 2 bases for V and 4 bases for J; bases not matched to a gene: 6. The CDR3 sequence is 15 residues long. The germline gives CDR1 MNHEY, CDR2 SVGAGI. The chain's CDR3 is CASSYTDRAGTEAFF. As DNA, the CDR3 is TGTGCCAGCAGTTACACGGACAGGGCTGGCACTGAAGCTTTCTTT.

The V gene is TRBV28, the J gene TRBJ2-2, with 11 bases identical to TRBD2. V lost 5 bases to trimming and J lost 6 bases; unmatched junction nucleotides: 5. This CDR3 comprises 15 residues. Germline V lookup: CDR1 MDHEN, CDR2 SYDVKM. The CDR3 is CASSPGLAVAGELFF. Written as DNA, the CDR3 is TGTGCCAGCAGTCCGGGACTAGCGGTAGCCGGGGAGCTGTTTTTT.

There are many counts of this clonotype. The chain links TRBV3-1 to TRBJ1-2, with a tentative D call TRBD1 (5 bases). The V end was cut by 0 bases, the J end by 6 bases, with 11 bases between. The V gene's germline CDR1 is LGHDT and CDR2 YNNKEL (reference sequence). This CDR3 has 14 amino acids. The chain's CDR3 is CASSQDVKGHGYTF. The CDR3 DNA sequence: TGTGCCAGCAGCCAAGACGTGAAGGGACATGGCTACACCTTC.

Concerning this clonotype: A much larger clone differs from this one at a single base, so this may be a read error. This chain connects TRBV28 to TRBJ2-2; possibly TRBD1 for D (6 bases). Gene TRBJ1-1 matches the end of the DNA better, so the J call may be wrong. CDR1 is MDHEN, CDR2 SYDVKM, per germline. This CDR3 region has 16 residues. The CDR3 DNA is TGTGCCAGCAGTTTACGATATGGGGGGCGGGGCACTGGAGCTTTCTTT. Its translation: CASSLRYGGRGTGAFF.

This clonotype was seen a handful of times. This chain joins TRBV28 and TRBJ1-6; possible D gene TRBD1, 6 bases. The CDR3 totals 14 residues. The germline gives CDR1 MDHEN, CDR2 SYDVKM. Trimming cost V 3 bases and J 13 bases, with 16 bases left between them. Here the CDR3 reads CASSFGPGGRPLHF. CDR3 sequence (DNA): TGTGCCAGCAGTTTTGGGCCGGGGGGGCGGCCCCTCCACTTT.

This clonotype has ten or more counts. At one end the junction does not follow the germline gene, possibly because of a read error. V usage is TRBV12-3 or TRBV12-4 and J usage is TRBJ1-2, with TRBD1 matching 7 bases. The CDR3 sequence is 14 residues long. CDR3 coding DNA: TGTGCCAGCACTTTATGGGACAGACCCTATGGCTACACCTTC. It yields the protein CASTLWDRPYGYTF.

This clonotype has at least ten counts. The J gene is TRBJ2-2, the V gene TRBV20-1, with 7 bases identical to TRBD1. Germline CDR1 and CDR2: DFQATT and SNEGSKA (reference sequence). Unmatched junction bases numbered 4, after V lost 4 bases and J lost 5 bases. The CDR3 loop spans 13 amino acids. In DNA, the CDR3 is TGCAGTGCTACGGACAGGAGGACCGGGGAGCTGTTTTTT. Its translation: CSATDRRTGELFF.

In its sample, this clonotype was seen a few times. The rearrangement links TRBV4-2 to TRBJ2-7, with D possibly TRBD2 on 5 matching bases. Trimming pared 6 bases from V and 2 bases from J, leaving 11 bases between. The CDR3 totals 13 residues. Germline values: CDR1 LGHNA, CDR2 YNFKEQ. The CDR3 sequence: CASSARTAYEQYF. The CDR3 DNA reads TGTGCCAGCAGTGCCCGGACTGCCTACGAGCAGTACTTC.

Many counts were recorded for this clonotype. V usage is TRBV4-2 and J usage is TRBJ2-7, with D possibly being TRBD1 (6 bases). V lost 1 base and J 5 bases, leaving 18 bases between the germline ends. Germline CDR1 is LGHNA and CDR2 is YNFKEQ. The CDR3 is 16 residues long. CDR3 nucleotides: TGTGCCAGCAGCCAAGGCTCGGGCAGGGGCTTCGACGAGCAGTACTTC. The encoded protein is CASSQGSGRGFDEQYF.

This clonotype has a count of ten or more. The CDR3 DNA reads as TGTGCCAGCAGCCTCCGACAGGCCGCAGGAGGCGGCACCTTC. Translation: CASSLRQAAGGGTF. V gene TRBV6-2 or TRBV6-3 combines with J gene TRBJ1-2, with a tentative D call TRBD1 (6 bases). Germline assignment: CDR1 MNHEY and CDR2 SVGEGT. This CDR3 is built from 14 residues. Trimming shortened V by 6 bases and J by 13 bases, and 24 bases separated the two germline ends.

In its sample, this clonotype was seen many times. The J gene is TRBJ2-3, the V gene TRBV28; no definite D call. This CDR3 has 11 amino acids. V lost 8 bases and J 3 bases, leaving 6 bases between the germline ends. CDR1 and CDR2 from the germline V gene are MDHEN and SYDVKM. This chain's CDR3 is CASGVTDTQYF. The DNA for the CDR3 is TGTGCCAGCGGGGTTACAGATACGCAGTATTTT.

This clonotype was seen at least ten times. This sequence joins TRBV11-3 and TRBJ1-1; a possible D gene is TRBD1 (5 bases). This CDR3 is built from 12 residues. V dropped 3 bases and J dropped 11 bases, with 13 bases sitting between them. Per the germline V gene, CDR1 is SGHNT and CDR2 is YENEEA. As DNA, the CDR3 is TGTGCCAGCAGCTTGGGACCTCGCTCCGCTTTCTTT. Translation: CASSLGPRSAFF.

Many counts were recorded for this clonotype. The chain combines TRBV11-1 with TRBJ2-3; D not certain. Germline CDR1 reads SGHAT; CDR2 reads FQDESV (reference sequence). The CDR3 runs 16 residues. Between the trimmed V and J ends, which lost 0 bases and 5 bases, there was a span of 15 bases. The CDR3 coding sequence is TGTGCCAGCAGCTTAGCGGATACTCTAGATGGAGATACGCAGTATTTT. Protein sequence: CASSLADTLDGDTQYF.